The entry that follows covers one TCR beta chain sequence. TCRdb reprocessed the PCR reads via MiXCR and lists one record per CDR3 protein. Here the sample spans over 50,000 distinct CDR3 sequences, roughly a third being singletons. This record comes from a study of molecular identifiers for immune sequencing clone quantification. V was cut by 4 bases and J by 4 bases, with 11 bases left in between. CDR1 SGDLS and CDR2 YYNGEE come from the germline V gene. The CDR3 extends over 13 amino acids. The sequenced sample consisted of naive CD8+ T cells from blood, with Jurkat cell RNA spiked in. Noted subset: FACS-sorted CD8+CD4-CCR7+CD45RA+ naive T cells. The chain recombines TRBV9 with TRBJ1-1, with TRBD1 as a possible D gene (6 bases). This TCR was recovered from a human donor in good health. Some libraries in this study had Jurkat cell RNA spiked in. Written as DNA, the CDR3 is TGTGCCAGCAGCCTCGGAGGGGGCACTGAAGCTTTCTTT. Its protein product is CASSLGGGTEAFF.